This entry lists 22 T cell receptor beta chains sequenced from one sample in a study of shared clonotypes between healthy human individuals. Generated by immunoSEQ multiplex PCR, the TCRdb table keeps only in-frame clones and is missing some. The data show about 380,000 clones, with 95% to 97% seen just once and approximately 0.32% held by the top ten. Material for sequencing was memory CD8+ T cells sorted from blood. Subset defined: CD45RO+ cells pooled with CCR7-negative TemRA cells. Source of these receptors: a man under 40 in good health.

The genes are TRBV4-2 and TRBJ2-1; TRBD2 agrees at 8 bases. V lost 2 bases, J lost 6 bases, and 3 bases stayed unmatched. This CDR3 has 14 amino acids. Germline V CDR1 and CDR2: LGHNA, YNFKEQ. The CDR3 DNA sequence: TGTGCCAGCAGCCAACTAGCGGGTACCAATGAGCAGTTCTTC. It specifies CASSQLAGTNEQFF.

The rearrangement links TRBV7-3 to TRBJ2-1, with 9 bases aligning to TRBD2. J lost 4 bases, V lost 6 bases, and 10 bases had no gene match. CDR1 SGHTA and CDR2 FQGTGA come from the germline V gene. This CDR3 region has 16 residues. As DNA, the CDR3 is TGTGCCAGCAGACTTACAGCGACTAGCGGTTACAATGAGCAGTTCTTC. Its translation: CASRLTATSGYNEQFF.

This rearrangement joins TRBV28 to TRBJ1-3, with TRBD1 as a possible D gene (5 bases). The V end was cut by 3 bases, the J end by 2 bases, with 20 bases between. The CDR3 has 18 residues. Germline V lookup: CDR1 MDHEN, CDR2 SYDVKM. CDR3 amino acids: CASSFGGDQYEPGNTIYF. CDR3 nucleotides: TGTGCCAGCAGTTTTGGGGGGGATCAATACGAGCCTGGAAACACCATATATTTT.

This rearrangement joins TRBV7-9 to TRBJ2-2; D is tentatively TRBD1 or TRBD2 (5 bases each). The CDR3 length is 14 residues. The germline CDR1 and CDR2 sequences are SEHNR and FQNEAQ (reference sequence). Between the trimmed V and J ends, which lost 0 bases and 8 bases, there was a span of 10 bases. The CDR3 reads CASSLASGPGELFF. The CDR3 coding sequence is TGTGCCAGCAGCTTAGCTTCGGGGCCTGGGGAGCTGTTTTTT.

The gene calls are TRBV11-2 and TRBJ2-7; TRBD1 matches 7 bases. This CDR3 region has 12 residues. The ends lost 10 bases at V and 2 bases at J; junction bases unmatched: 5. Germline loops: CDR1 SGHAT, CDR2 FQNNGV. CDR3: CATEGTAYEQYF. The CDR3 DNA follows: TGTGCCACCGAGGGGACAGCCTACGAGCAGTACTTC. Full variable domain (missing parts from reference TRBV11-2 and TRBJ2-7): EAGVAQSPRYKIIEKRQSVAFWCNPISGHATLYWYQQILGQGPKLLIQFQNNGVVDDSQLPKDRFSAERLKGVDSTLKIQPAKLEDSAVYLCATEGTAYEQYFGPGTRLTVT.

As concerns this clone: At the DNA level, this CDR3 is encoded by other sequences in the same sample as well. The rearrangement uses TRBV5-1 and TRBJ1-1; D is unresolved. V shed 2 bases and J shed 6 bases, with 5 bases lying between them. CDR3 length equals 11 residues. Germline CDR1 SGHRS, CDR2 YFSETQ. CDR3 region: CASSLGPEAFF. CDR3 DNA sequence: TGCGCCAGCAGCTTAGGGCCTGAAGCTTTCTTT.

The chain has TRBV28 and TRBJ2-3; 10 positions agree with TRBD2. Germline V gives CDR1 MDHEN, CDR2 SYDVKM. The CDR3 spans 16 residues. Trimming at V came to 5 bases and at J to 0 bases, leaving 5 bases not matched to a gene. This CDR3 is CASSQPGLASTDTQYF. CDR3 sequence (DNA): TGTGCCAGCAGTCAACCGGGACTAGCGAGCACAGATACGCAGTATTTT.

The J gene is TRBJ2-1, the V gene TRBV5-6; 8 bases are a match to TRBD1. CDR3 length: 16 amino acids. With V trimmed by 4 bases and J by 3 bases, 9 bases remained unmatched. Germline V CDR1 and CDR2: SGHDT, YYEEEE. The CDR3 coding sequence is TGTGCCAGCAGCCGCCCTTCCGGGACAGGCTACAATGAGCAGTTCTTC. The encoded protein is CASSRPSGTGYNEQFF.

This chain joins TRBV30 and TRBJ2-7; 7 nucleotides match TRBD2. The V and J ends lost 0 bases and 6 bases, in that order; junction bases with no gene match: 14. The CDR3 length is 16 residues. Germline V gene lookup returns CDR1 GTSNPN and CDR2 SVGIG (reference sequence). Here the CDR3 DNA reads TGTGCCTGGAGTGTACGGATTGCGGGGCGCGGGAGCGAGCAGTACTTC. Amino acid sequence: CAWSVRIAGRGSEQYF.

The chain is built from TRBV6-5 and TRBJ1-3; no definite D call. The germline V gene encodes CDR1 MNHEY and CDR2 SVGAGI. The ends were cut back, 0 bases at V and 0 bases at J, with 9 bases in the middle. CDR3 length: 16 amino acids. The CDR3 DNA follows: TGTGCCAGCAGTTACTCGGCACTACACTCTGGAAACACCATATATTTT. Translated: CASSYSALHSGNTIYF.

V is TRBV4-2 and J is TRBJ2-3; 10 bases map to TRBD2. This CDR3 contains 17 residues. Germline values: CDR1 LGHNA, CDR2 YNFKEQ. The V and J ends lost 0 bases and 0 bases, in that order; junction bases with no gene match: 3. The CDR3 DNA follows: TGTGCCAGCAGCCAAGATCAGACTAGCGGGAGCACAGATACGCAGTATTTT. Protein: CASSQDQTSGSTDTQYF.

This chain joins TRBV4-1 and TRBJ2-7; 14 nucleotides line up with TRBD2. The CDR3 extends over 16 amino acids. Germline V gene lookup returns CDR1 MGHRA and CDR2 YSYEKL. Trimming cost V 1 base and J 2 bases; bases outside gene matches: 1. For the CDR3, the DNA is TGCGCCAGCAGCCAAGGGACTAGCGGGAGGACCTACGAGCAGTACTTC. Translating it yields CASSQGTSGRTYEQYF.

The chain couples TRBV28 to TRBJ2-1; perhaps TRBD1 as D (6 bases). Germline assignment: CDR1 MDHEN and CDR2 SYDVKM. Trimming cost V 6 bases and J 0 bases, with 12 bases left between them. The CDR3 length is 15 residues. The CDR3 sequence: CASRIRGSSYNEQFF. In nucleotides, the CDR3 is TGTGCCAGCAGGATCAGGGGTAGCTCCTACAATGAGCAGTTCTTC.

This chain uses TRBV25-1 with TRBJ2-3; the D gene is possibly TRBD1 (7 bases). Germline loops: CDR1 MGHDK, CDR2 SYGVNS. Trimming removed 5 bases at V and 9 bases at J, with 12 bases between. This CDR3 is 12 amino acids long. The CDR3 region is CASSISGGTQYF. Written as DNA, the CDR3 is TGTGCCAGCAGTATTTCAGGGGGGACGCAGTATTTT.

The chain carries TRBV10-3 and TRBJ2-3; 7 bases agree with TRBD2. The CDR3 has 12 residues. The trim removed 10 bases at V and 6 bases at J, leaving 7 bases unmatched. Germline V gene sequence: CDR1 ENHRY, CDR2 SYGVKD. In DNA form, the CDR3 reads TGTGCCACCCTAGCGGAGGGCGATACGCAGTATTTT. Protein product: CATLAEGDTQYF.

CDR3 DNA sequence: TGTGCCAGCAGCTCTATTACAGGGTCTGGCTACACCTTC. Its protein product is CASSSITGSGYTF. The V gene is TRBV5-4, the J gene TRBJ1-2; the D gene is possibly TRBD1 (6 bases). This CDR3 comprises 13 residues. V shed 3 bases and J shed 7 bases, with 13 bases lying between them. Germline V gene lookup returns CDR1 SGHNT and CDR2 YYREEE (reference sequence).

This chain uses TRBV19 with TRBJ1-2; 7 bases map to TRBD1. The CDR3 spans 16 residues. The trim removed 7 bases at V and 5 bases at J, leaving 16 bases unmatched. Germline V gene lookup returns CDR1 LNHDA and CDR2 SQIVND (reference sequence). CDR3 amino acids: CASTPYNPGQLYGYTF. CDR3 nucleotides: TGTGCCAGTACCCCTTATAATCCGGGACAGTTATATGGCTACACCTTC.

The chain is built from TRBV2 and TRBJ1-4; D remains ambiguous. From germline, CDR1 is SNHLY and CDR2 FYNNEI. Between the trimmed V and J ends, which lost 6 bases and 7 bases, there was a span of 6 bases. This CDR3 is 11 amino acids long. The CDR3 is CASSASEKLFF. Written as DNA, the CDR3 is TGTGCCAGCAGCGCAAGTGAAAAACTGTTTTTT.

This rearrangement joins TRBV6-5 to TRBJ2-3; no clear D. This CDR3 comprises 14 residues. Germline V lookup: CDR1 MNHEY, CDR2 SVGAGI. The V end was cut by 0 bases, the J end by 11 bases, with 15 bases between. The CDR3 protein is CASSYSGGVDVQYF. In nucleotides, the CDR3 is TGTGCCAGCAGTTACTCGGGCGGTGTGGACGTGCAGTATTTT.

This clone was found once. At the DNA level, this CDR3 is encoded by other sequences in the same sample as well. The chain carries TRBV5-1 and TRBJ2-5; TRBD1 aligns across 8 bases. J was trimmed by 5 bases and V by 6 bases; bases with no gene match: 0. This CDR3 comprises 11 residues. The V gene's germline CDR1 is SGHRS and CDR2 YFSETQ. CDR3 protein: CASTGGETQYF. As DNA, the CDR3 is TGCGCCAGCACAGGGGGCGAGACCCAGTACTTC.

The CDR3 nucleotides are TGTGCCAGCTCACCACGGGAGGGAGATACGCAGTATTTT. It encodes CASSPREGDTQYF. The chain links TRBV18 to TRBJ2-3; 7 bases map to TRBD2. V shed 1 base and J 5 bases; nucleotides not matched to a gene: 0. From germline, CDR1 is KGHSH and CDR2 LQKENI. The CDR3 runs to 13 residues.

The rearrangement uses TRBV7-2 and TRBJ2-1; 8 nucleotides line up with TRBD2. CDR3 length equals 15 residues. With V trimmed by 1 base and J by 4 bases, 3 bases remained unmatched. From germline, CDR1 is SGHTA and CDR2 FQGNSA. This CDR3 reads CASSLGAGVYNEQFF. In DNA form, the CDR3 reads TGTGCCAGCAGCTTAGGAGCGGGAGTTTACAATGAGCAGTTCTTC.